Listed here are 5 T cell receptor beta chains from one sample, sequenced in a study of blood T cell repertoires in COVID-19. TCRdb keeps only in-frame clones here, not all; method: immunoSEQ multiplex PCR. The table has about 120,000 clones, over 75% seen once; the top ten hold about 4.2%. What was sequenced was peripheral blood. The receptors shown here come from a woman between 70 and 85 years old with acute or convalescent COVID-19.

This chain connects TRBV19 to TRBJ2-5; 10 bases line up with TRBD1. After removal of 6 bases from V and 4 bases from J, the junction contained 2 bases not matched to a gene. CDR1 and CDR2 from the germline V gene are LNHDA and SQIVND (reference sequence). This CDR3 contains 13 residues. CDR3 sequence reads: CASRDRGVETQYF. In DNA form, the CDR3 reads TGTGCCAGTAGGGACAGGGGGGTAGAGACCCAGTACTTC.

The chain joins TRBV5-4 to TRBJ2-2; TRBD1 matches 8 bases. V gave up 0 bases and J gave up 5 bases; unmatched junction bases: 0. The length of the CDR3 is 14 residues. Germline values: CDR1 SGHNT, CDR2 YYREEE (reference sequence). The CDR3 sequence: CASSLGQGTGELFF. CDR3 DNA: TGTGCCAGCAGCTTGGGACAGGGGACCGGGGAGCTGTTTTTT.

J is TRBJ1-4 and V is TRBV6-2 or TRBV6-3; the match to TRBD1 covers 9 bases. CDR3 length: 15 amino acids. Looked up from germline, CDR1 is MNHEY and CDR2 is SVGEGT. Losses at the gene ends were 2 bases for V and 8 bases for J; bases not matched to a gene: 6. The CDR3 DNA sequence: TGTGCCAGCAGTTACCCCACCGGGACAGGGGAAAAACTGTTTTTT. This encodes CASSYPTGTGEKLFF.

The chain recombines TRBV7-8 with TRBJ2-3; a weak D match, TRBD1 (6 bases). CDR3 length equals 15 residues. V dropped 5 bases and J dropped 5 bases, with 17 bases sitting between them. Germline assignment: CDR1 SGHVS and CDR2 FQNEAQ. This chain's CDR3 is CASSPGQYLLDTQYF. In nucleotides, the CDR3 is TGTGCCAGCAGCCCCGGACAGTACCTATTAGATACGCAGTATTTT.

To note about this clone: A much larger clone differs from this one at a single base, so this may be a read error. In the same sample, other DNA sequences code for this CDR3. V usage is TRBV11-3 and J usage is TRBJ2-2; no firm D call. Germline V CDR1 and CDR2: SGHNT, YENEEA. The CDR3 length is 12 residues. V was shortened by 5 bases and J by 2 bases, with 3 bases between the two germline ends. CDR3 region: CASSPNTGELFF. The CDR3 region has the DNA TGTGCCAGCAGCCCTAACACCGGGGAGCTGTTTTTT.